The rows below give T cell receptor beta chains drawn from one sample of a study of cytomegalovirus exposure and HLA in healthy donors. Clones were sequenced by immunoSEQ multiplex PCR, and TCRdb holds only the in-frame ones, with some missing. The sample includes around 68,000 clones, about three quarters of them seen just once. The sequenced material came from PBMCs. Source of these receptors: a woman aged 25 to 39 in good health and CMV-seropositive. Both conserved end residues are part of each CDR3. The D gene is left open where the match is weak. Size tells how often a clone was seen (once, few, many) or the class of an expanded clone, and some rows leave it out.

J	V	size	D	CDR3	DNA
TRBJ2-5	TRBV29-1	.	.	CSVGRRETQYF	TGCAGCGTTGGCAGGCGCGAGACCCAGTACTTC
TRBJ2-2	TRBV6-5	.	TRBD1	CASSDAGTGNGELFF	TGTGCCAGCAGCGACGCCGGGACAGGGAACGGGGAGCTGTTTTTT
TRBJ2-7	TRBV5-1	few	TRBD2	CASSLGLAGGSRDEQYF	TGCGCCAGCAGCCTGGGACTAGCGGGAGGTTCGAGGGACGAGCAGTACTTC
TRBJ2-3	TRBV27	.	.	CASSLLTGSRVPDTQYF	TGTGCCAGCAGTTTACTAACAGGATCAAGGGTCCCAGATACGCAGTATTTT
TRBJ2-7	TRBV10-3	.	TRBD2	CAISGTSGSFGNEQYF	TGTGCCATCAGTGGGACTAGCGGGAGTTTCGGGAACGAGCAGTACTTC
TRBJ2-7	TRBV5-1	once	TRBD2	CASSLSGRISYEQYF	TGCGCCAGCAGCCTCAGCGGGAGGATCTCCTACGAGCAGTACTTC
TRBJ2-7	TRBV5-6	.	TRBD2	CASSFGREEYF	TGTGCCAGCAGCTTCGGGAGGGAGGAGTACTTC
TRBJ1-1	TRBV19	.	.	CASIRDSEAFF	TGTGCCAGTATCCGAGACAGTGAAGCTTTCTTT
TRBJ1-4	TRBV30	.	.	CAWSASGGKLFF	TGTGCCTGGAGCGCCTCGGGGGGAAAACTGTTTTTT
TRBJ2-1	TRBV9	.	.	CASSPSRDERFF	TGTGCCAGCAGCCCCTCCCGGGATGAGCGGTTCTTC
TRBJ2-3	TRBV7-2	.	.	CASSPTISTDTQYF	TGTGCCAGCAGCCCGACTATTAGCACAGATACGCAGTATTTT
TRBJ2-7	TRBV5-3	.	TRBD2	CARSFSKRETHEQYF	TGTGCCAGAAGCTTCTCCAAGCGGGAGACCCACGAGCAGTACTTC
TRBJ2-3	TRBV13	.	.	CASSLALAADTQYF	TGTGCCAGCAGCTTAGCTCTAGCTGCAGATACGCAGTATTTT
TRBJ2-5	TRBV6-1	.	TRBD1	CASSDPKPGQGEKETQYF	TGTGCCAGCAGTGATCCAAAACCGGGACAGGGGGAGAAAGAGACCCAGTACTTC
TRBJ2-3	TRBV6-1	.	.	CASSELLFWGDPKDTQYF	TGTGCCAGCAGTGAACTTTTGTTTTGGGGGGACCCGAAAGATACGCAGTATTTT
TRBJ2-2	TRBV9	.	TRBD1	CASSVVVGQGVPNTGELFF	TGTGCCAGCAGCGTAGTAGTAGGACAGGGGGTTCCGAACACCGGGGAGCTGTTTTTT
TRBJ2-5	TRBV14	.	.	CASSAEGYGTQYF	TGTGCCAGCAGCGCGGAGGGGTACGGGACCCAGTACTTC
TRBJ1-1	TRBV5-4	.	.	CASSLPGDTEAFF	TGTGCCAGCAGCCTCCCCGGGGACACTGAAGCTTTCTTT
TRBJ1-1	TRBV11-1	once	TRBD1	CASSPRRGQGTSNTEAFF	TGTGCCAGCAGCCCAAGACGAGGACAGGGGACCTCGAACACTGAAGCTTTCTTT
TRBJ2-1	TRBV4-3	few	.	CASSQDRVTYNEQFF	TGCGCCAGCAGCCAAGATCGGGTAACCTACAATGAGCAGTTCTTC
TRBJ2-3	TRBV4-3	.	TRBD2	CASSQEMAGVIDTQYF	TGCGCCAGCAGCCAAGAAATGGCGGGAGTTATAGATACGCAGTATTTT
TRBJ2-2	TRBV7-6	.	TRBD1	CASSELPKTGGGELFF	TGTGCCAGCAGCGAACTCCCCAAAACAGGGGGCGGGGAGCTGTTTTTT
TRBJ2-4	TRBV5-8	.	.	CASSPIDRGGGIQYF	TGTGCCAGCAGCCCGATAGACAGAGGGGGTGGCATTCAGTACTTC
TRBJ2-1	TRBV15	few	TRBD2	CATSRDRGGRINEQFF	TGTGCCACCAGCAGAGATCGGGGGGGGCGCATAAATGAGCAGTTCTTC
TRBJ1-2	TRBV9	.	TRBD1	CASSVGRRDRGGYGYTF	TGTGCCAGCAGCGTAGGGAGGAGGGACAGGGGCGGCTATGGCTACACCTTC
TRBJ2-2	TRBV14	once	.	CASSQASGGGELFF	TGTGCCAGCAGCCAGGCTTCGGGTGGCGGGGAGCTGTTTTTT
TRBJ1-2	TRBV4-1	.	.	CASSQDAERPLYGYTF	TGCGCCAGCAGCCAAGATGCGGAAAGACCTCTCTATGGCTACACCTTC
TRBJ2-7	TRBV19	once	.	CASSPPPVGAAEQYF	TGTGCCAGTAGTCCACCCCCGGTCGGAGCGGCTGAGCAGTACTTC
TRBJ2-5	TRBV7-9	.	.	CASSLALSGGIAETQYF	TGTGCCAGCAGCTTAGCGCTCTCCGGCGGGATAGCGGAGACCCAGTACTTC
TRBJ2-5	TRBV9	.	TRBD1	CASSAGNRGEETQYF	TGTGCCAGCAGCGCAGGTAACAGGGGCGAAGAGACCCAGTACTTC
TRBJ1-5	TRBV30	.	.	CAWSRRDVGSNQPQHF	TGTGCCTGGAGTAGGAGGGATGTGGGTAGCAATCAGCCCCAGCATTTT
TRBJ2-7	TRBV6-6	.	.	CASSWSTNYYEQYF	TGTGCCAGCAGTTGGTCCACAAACTACTACGAGCAGTACTTC
TRBJ2-3	TRBV9	.	.	CASSVDIDTQYF	TGTGCCAGCAGCGTAGATATAGATACGCAGTATTTT
TRBJ2-5	TRBV11-2	once	TRBD2	CASSLDQGLARETQYF	TGTGCCAGCAGCTTAGACCAGGGACTAGCGAGAGAGACCCAGTACTTC
TRBJ2-2	TRBV7-2	.	TRBD1	CASSQQGRRTGELFF	TGTGCCAGCTCGCAACAGGGGCGTCGTACCGGGGAGCTGTTTTTT
TRBJ2-5	TRBV6-5	.	TRBD1	CASSYSIGTGKETQYF	TGTGCCAGCAGTTACTCGATCGGGACAGGAAAAGAGACCCAGTACTTC
TRBJ2-1	TRBV6-5	few	TRBD2	CASRPGLAYNEQFF	TGTGCCAGCAGACCGGGACTAGCCTACAATGAGCAGTTCTTC
TRBJ1-6	TRBV7-9	few	TRBD1	CASSTGQQPYNSPLHF	TGTGCCAGCAGCACGGGACAGCAGCCCTATAATTCACCCCTCCACTTT
TRBJ2-1	TRBV15	.	.	CATISRDTYSYNEQFF	TGTGCCACCATTTCTCGGGACACTTACTCCTACAATGAGCAGTTCTTC
TRBJ1-4	TRBV7-2	few	.	CASSLGPGRGLFF	TGTGCCAGCAGCTTAGGGCCAGGGAGGGGACTGTTTTTT
TRBJ2-1	TRBV7-2	.	TRBD2	CASSLVLAGAYNEQFF	TGTGCCAGCAGCCTCGTCCTAGCGGGAGCCTACAATGAGCAGTTCTTC
TRBJ2-7	TRBV7-9	once	TRBD1	CASSLTGYEQYF	TGTGCCAGCAGCTTGACAGGGTACGAGCAGTACTTC
TRBJ2-7	TRBV6-6	.	TRBD1	CASSYWPGGDEQYF	TGTGCCAGCAGTTATTGGCCAGGGGGCGACGAGCAGTACTTC
TRBJ1-6	TRBV11-3	few	.	CASSSGSSFNSPLHF	TGTGCCAGCAGCTCAGGGTCTTCCTTTAATTCACCCCTCCACTTT
TRBJ1-1	TRBV10-2	.	.	CASSATRNTEAFF	TGCGCCAGCAGTGCCACAAGGAACACTGAAGCTTTCTTT
TRBJ1-4	TRBV29-1	.	TRBD1	CSVGAPTGLNEKLFF	TGCAGCGTTGGGGCCCCGACAGGGCTTAATGAAAAACTGTTTTTT
TRBJ2-1	TRBV7-2	once	TRBD2	CASSPYRGLAGGNEQFF	TGTGCCAGCAGCCCCTATCGGGGACTAGCGGGAGGCAATGAGCAGTTCTTC
TRBJ2-1	TRBV14	.	.	CASSQDIWTAAQLNEQFF	TGTGCCAGCAGCCAAGATATTTGGACAGCAGCCCAACTTAATGAGCAGTTCTTC
TRBJ2-1	TRBV4-3	.	.	CASSQDWSGLNEQFF	TGCGCCAGCAGCCAAGATTGGTCCGGACTGAATGAGCAGTTCTTC
TRBJ1-2	TRBV10-2	.	.	CASSEYREQNGYTF	TGCGCCAGCAGTGAGTACAGGGAACAGAATGGCTACACCTTC
TRBJ2-7	TRBV6-1	.	TRBD2	CASKRTSGHSYEQYF	TGTGCCAGCAAACGTACTAGCGGCCACTCCTACGAGCAGTACTTC
TRBJ2-7	TRBV7-2	.	TRBD2	CASSLAVTSGAYEQYF	TGTGCCAGCAGCTTAGCTGTGACTAGCGGAGCCTACGAGCAGTACTTC
TRBJ2-3	TRBV6-6	.	TRBD1	CASSLQGRTDTQYF	TGTGCCAGCAGCCTACAGGGGCGAACAGATACGCAGTATTTT
TRBJ1-1	TRBV4-3	.	.	CASSRREGLEAFF	TGCGCCAGCAGCCGCCGGGAAGGGCTTGAAGCTTTCTTT
TRBJ1-4	TRBV27	medium-sized	.	CASRLTGSATNEKLFF	TGTGCCAGCAGACTCACAGGGTCGGCAACTAATGAAAAACTGTTTTTT
TRBJ2-2	TRBV4-2	.	TRBD2	CASSQDLGSSGSANTGELFF	TGTGCCAGCAGCCAAGATTTGGGAAGTAGCGGGAGCGCGAACACTGGGGAGCTGTTTTTT
TRBJ1-2	TRBV9	.	TRBD1	CASSSTGGGYGYTF	TGTGCCAGCAGCTCCACAGGGGGCGGCTATGGCTACACCTTC
TRBJ2-7	TRBV28	.	TRBD2	CASSLGLAGMPYEQYF	TGTGCCAGCAGTCTCGGACTAGCGGGCATGCCCTACGAGCAGTACTTC
TRBJ2-2	TRBV14	.	TRBD2	CASSQYRGLAGNTGELFF	TGTGCCAGCAGCCAGTATCGTGGACTAGCGGGCAACACCGGGGAGCTGTTTTTT
TRBJ2-1	TRBV29-1	.	.	CSVDAPGIHNEQFF	TGCAGCGTTGACGCCCCGGGAATCCACAATGAGCAGTTCTTC